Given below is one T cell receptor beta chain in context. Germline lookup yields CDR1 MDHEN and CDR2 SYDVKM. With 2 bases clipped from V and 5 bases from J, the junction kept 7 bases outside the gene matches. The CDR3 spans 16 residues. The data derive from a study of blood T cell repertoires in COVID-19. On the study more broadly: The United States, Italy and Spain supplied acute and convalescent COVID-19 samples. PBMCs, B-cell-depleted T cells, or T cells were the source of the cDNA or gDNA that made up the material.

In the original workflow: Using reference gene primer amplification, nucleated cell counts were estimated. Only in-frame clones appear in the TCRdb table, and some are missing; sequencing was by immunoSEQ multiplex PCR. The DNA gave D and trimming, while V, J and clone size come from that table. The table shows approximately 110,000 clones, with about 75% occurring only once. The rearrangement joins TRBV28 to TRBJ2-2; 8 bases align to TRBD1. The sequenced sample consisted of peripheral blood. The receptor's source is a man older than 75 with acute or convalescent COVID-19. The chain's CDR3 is CASSLGTGGKTGELFF. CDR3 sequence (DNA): TGTGCCAGCAGTTTAGGGACAGGAGGGAAAACCGGGGAGCTGTTTTTT.